This is a list of T cell receptor beta chains from one sample in a study of blood T cell repertoires in COVID-19. Assay: immunoSEQ multiplex PCR; the TCRdb copy retains only in-frame clones and omits some. The sample carries around 250,000 clones, roughly 83% recorded once. The sequenced sample was peripheral blood. These receptors were taken from a man aged 60 to 75 who had recovered from COVID-19. The CDR3 runs from the conserved cysteine through the conserved F or W. The D gene is left open where the match is weak. Size tells how often a clone was seen (once, few, many) or the class of an expanded clone, and some rows leave it out.

clone_size | j_call | v_call | cdr3_length | d_call | cdr3_aa | cdr3_nt
- | TRBJ2-1 | TRBV7-9 | 15 | - | CASSLRGSSYNEQFF | TGTGCCAGCAGCTTACGTGGGAGCTCCTACAATGAGCAGTTCTTC
- | TRBJ2-3 | TRBV11-3 | 16 | TRBD2 | CASSVGGAAGGDTQYF | TGTGCCAGCAGCGTCGGGGGGGCCGCCGGCGGAGATACGCAGTATTTT
- | TRBJ2-3 | TRBV11-2 | 15 | TRBD2 | CASSVAGGVQDTQYF | TGTGCCAGCAGCGTAGCGGGGGGGGTCCAGGATACGCAGTATTTT
few | TRBJ1-1 | TRBV7-3 | 15 | - | CASSLTSPGSAEAFF | TGTGCCAGCAGCTTAACGTCCCCGGGTTCGGCTGAAGCTTTCTTT
- | TRBJ1-5 | TRBV6-1 | 15 | - | CASSDRPGGNQPQHF | TGTGCCAGCAGTGACAGGCCAGGGGGCAATCAGCCCCAGCATTTT
- | TRBJ2-5 | TRBV11-2 | 15 | TRBD2 | CASAPGAGGVETQYF | TGTGCCAGCGCCCCGGGGGCGGGGGGGGTAGAGACCCAGTACTTC
- | TRBJ1-2 | TRBV4-2 | 14 | - | CASSQAGTMDGYTF | TGTGCCAGCAGCCAAGCCGGGACAATGGATGGCTACACCTTC
- | TRBJ2-7 | TRBV7-8 | 17 | TRBD2 | CASSLTGLAGPSAEQYF | TGTGCCAGCAGCTTAACGGGACTAGCGGGGCCCTCCGCCGAGCAGTACTTC
- | TRBJ2-2 | TRBV7-8 | 14 | TRBD1 | CASRQGAITGELFF | TGTGCCAGCCGCCAGGGGGCCATCACCGGGGAGCTGTTTTTT
- | TRBJ2-1 | TRBV12-5 | 16 | TRBD2 | CASAWGAGGQNNEQFF | TGTGCTAGTGCCTGGGGTGCGGGGGGGCAGAACAATGAGCAGTTCTTC
few | TRBJ2-3 | TRBV7-6 | 13 | - | CASSLSFGDTQYF | TGTGCCAGCAGCTTATCGTTCGGAGATACGCAGTATTTT
few | TRBJ2-3 | TRBV6-5 | 15 | TRBD1 | CASRRDRGITDTQYF | TGTGCCAGCAGGCGGGACAGGGGGATCACAGATACGCAGTATTTT
- | TRBJ1-1 | TRBV10-3 | 15 | - | CAISESGFSSTEAFF | TGTGCCATCAGTGAGTCGGGTTTTTCTAGCACTGAAGCTTTCTTT
once | TRBJ2-3 | TRBV28 | 14 | TRBD2 | CASRPSGGADTQYF | TGTGCCAGCAGACCTAGCGGGGGGGCAGATACGCAGTATTTT
- | TRBJ1-4 | TRBV19 | 14 | TRBD1 | CASNPGQGNEKLFF | TGTGCCAGTAACCCGGGACAGGGTAATGAAAAACTGTTTTTT
- | TRBJ2-1 | TRBV9 | 18 | TRBD2 | CASIVHPPRTSGYNEQFF | TGTGCCAGCATCGTACACCCCCCTCGGACTAGCGGCTACAATGAGCAGTTCTTC
- | TRBJ1-5 | TRBV7-8 | 15 | - | CASSLARGRNQPQHF | TGTGCCAGCAGCTTAGCCAGGGGTCGCAATCAGCCCCAGCATTTT
- | TRBJ2-3 | TRBV27 | 18 | TRBD2 | CASRPGLAGGRVTDTQYF | TGTGCCAGCAGACCGGGACTAGCGGGGGGGCGTGTGACAGATACGCAGTATTTT
- | TRBJ2-5 | TRBV11-3 | 14 | TRBD1 | CASSTGGLQETQYF | TGTGCCAGCAGCACAGGGGGACTCCAAGAGACCCAGTACTTC
- | TRBJ2-1 | TRBV18 | 14 | TRBD2 | CASLLSGDYNEQFF | TGTGCCAGCCTATTGAGCGGGGATTACAATGAGCAGTTCTTC
- | TRBJ1-1 | TRBV6-5 | 15 | - | CASSTGNVVNTEAFF | TGTGCCAGCTCCACAGGGAACGTCGTGAACACTGAAGCTTTCTTT
few | TRBJ1-1 | TRBV19 | 13 | - | CASSAQGYTEAFF | TGTGCCAGTAGTGCACAGGGTTACACTGAAGCTTTCTTT
- | TRBJ1-3 | TRBV2 | 13 | - | CASTPVSGNTIYF | TGTGCCAGTACACCCGTCTCTGGAAACACCATATATTTT
few | TRBJ2-2 | TRBV7-2 | 15 | - | CASSPPPMRVGELFF | TGTGCCAGCAGCCCACCCCCTATGAGAGTCGGGGAGCTGTTTTTT
- | TRBJ2-3 | TRBV7-2 | 17 | TRBD2 | CASSLTSGGAGTDTQYF | TGTGCCAGCAGCCTGACTAGCGGGGGGGCGGGCACAGATACGCAGTATTTT
- | TRBJ1-6 | TRBV30 | 14 | TRBD1 | CAWSVDRVNSPLHF | TGTGCCTGGAGCGTTGACAGGGTCAATTCACCCCTCCACTTT
- | TRBJ2-7 | TRBV6-5 | 13 | TRBD1 | CASRGTGFYEQYF | TGTGCCAGCCGGGGGACAGGGTTTTACGAGCAGTACTTC
- | TRBJ2-1 | TRBV5-1 | 16 | TRBD2 | CASSLESGTLFYEQFF | TGCGCCAGCAGCTTAGAAAGCGGGACGCTTTTTTATGAGCAGTTCTTC
- | TRBJ2-7 | TRBV11-2 | 16 | TRBD2 | CASSGGLAGTIYEQYF | TGTGCCAGCAGCGGTGGACTAGCGGGAACCATCTACGAGCAGTACTTC